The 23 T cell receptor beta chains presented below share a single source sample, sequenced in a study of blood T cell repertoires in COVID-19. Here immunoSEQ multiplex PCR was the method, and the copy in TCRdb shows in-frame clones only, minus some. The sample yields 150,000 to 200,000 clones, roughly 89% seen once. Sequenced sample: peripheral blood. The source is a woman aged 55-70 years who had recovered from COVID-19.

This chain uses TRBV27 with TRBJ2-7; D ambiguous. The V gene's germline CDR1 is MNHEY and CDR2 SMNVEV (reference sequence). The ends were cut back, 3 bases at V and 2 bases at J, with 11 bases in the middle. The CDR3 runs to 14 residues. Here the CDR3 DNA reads TGTGCCAGCAGTTTTGGGCAGAATACCTACGAGCAGTACTTC. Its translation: CASSFGQNTYEQYF.

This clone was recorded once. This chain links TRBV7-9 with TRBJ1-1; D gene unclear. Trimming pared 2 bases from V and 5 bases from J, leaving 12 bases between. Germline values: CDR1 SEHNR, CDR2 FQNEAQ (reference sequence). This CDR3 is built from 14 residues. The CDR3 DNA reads TGTGCCAGCAGCTTAAATGCTGGCAGGACTGAAGCTTTCTTT. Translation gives CASSLNAGRTEAFF.

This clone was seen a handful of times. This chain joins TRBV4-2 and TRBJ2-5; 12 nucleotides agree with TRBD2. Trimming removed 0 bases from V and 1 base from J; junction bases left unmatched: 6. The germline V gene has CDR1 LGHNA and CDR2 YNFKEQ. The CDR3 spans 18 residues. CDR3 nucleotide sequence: TGTGCCAGCAGCCAAGAGATAGGACTAGCGGGGATCCAAGAGACCCAGTACTTC. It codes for CASSQEIGLAGIQETQYF.

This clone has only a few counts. The CDR3 DNA follows: TGTGCCAGCAGCTTAGGGACAGGGACTTATGGCTACACCTTC. It translates to CASSLGTGTYGYTF. V usage is TRBV11-2 and J usage is TRBJ1-2; 8 nucleotides align to TRBD1. CDR3 length: 14 residues. V lost 1 base to trimming and J lost 5 bases; unmatched junction nucleotides: 3. Per the germline V gene, CDR1 is SGHAT and CDR2 is FQNNGV.

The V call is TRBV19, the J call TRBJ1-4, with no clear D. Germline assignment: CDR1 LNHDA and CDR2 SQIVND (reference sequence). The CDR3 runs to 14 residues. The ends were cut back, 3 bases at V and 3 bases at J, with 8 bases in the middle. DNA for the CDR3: TGTGCCAGTAGTATCGTTGTTGCTAATGAAAAACTGTTTTTT. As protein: CASSIVVANEKLFF.

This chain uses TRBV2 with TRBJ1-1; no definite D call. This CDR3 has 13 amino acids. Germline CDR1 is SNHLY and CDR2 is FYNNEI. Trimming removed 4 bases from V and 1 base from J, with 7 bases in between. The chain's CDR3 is CASSGDKNTEAFF. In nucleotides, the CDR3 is TGTGCCAGCAGTGGAGACAAGAACACTGAAGCTTTCTTT.

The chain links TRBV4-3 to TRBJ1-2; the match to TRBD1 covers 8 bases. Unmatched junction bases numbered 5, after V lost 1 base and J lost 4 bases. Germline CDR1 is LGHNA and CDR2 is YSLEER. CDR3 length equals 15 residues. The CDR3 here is CASSQGDRRFYGYTF. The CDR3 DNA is TGCGCCAGCAGCCAAGGGGACAGGCGTTTCTATGGCTACACCTTC.

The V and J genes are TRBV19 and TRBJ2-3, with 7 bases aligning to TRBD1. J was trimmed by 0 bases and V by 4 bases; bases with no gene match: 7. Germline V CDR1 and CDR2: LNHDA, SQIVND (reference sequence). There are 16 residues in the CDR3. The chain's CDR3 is CASSTGTASSTDTQYF. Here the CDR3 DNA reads TGTGCCAGTAGTACCGGGACAGCCAGTAGCACAGATACGCAGTATTTT.

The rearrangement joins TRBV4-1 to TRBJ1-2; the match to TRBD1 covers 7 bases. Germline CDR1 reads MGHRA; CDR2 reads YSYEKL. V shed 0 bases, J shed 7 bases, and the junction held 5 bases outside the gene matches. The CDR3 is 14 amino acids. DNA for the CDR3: TGCGCCAGCAGCCAAGAAGACAGGGTCCGTGGCTACACCTTC. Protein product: CASSQEDRVRGYTF.

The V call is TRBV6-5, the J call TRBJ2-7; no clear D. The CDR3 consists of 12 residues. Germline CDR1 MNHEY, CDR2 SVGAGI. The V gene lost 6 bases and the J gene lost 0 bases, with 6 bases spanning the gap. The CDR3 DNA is TGTGCCAGCAGGGGCAGCTCCTACGAGCAGTACTTC. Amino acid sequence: CASRGSSYEQYF.

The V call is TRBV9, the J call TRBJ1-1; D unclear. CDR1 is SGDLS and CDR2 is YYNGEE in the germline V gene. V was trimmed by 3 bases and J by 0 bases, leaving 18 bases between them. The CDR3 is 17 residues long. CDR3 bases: TGTGCCAGCAGCGCCCGCTGGTATCCGGGGATGAACACTGAAGCTTTCTTT. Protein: CASSARWYPGMNTEAFF. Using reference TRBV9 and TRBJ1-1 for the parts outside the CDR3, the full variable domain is DSGVTQTPKHLITATGQRVTLRCSPRSGDLSVYWYQQSLDQGLQFLIQYYNGEERAKGNILERFSAQQFPDLHSELNLSSLELGDSALYFCASSARWYPGMNTEAFFGQGTRLTVV.

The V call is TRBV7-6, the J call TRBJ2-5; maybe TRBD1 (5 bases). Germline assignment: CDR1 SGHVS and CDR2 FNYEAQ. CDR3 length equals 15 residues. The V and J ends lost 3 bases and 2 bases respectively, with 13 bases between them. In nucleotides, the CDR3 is TGTGCCAGCAGCTTTGGGGCAGGAGCTCAAGAGACCCAGTACTTC. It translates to CASSFGAGAQETQYF.

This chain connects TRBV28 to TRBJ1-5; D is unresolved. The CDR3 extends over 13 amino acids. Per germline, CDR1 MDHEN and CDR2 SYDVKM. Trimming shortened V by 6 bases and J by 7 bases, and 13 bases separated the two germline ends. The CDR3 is CASRTAGRQPQHF. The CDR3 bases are TGTGCCAGCAGGACCGCGGGTCGACAGCCCCAGCATTTT.

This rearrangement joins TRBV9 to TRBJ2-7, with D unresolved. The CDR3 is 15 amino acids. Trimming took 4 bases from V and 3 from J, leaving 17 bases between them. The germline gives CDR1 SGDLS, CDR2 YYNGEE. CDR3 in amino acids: CASSPRIVQDYEQYF. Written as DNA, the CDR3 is TGTGCCAGCAGCCCCAGGATTGTGCAGGACTACGAGCAGTACTTC.

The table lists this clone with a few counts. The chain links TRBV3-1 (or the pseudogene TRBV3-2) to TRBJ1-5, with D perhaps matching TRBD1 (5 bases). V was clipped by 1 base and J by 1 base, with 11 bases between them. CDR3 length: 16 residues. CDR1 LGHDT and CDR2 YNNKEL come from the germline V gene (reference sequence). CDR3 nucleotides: TGTGCCAGCAGCCAAGGCGCAGGGCGCAGCAATCAGCCCCAGCATTTT. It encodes CASSQGAGRSNQPQHF.

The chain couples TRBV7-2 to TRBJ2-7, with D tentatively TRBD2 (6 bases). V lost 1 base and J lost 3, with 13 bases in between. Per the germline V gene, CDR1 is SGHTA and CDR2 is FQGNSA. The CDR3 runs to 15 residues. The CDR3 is CASSLGGTSIYEQYF. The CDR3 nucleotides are TGTGCCAGCAGCTTAGGCGGGACTTCCATCTACGAGCAGTACTTC.

The CDR3 nucleotides are TGTGCCACCAGTGATTTGGGCGGGGACCAAGAGACCCAGTACTTC. Translated: CATSDLGGDQETQYF. J is TRBJ2-5 and V is TRBV24-1, with D possibly being TRBD2 (6 bases). V lost 0 bases to trimming and J lost 0 bases, with 7 bases between them. The CDR3 is made up of 15 amino acids. CDR1 and CDR2 (germline): KGHDR, SFDVKD.

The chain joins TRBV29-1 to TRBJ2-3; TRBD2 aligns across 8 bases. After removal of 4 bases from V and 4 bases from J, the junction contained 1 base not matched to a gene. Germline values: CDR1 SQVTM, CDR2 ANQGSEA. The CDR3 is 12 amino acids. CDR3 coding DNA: TGCAGCGTTGCGGGGGGGGCAGATACGCAGTATTTT. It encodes CSVAGGADTQYF.

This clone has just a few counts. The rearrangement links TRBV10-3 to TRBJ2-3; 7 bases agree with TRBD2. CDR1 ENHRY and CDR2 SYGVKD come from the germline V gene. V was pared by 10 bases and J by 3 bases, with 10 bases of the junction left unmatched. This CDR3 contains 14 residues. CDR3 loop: CATQPGGWTDTQYF. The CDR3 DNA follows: TGTGCCACACAACCCGGGGGGTGGACAGATACGCAGTATTTT.

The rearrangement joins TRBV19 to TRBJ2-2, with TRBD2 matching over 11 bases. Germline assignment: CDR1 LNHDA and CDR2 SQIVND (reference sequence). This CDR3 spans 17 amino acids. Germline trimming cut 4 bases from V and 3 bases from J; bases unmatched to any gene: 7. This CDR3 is CASSKASGGSYTGELFF. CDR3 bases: TGTGCCAGTAGTAAGGCTAGCGGGGGGTCTTACACCGGGGAGCTGTTTTTT.

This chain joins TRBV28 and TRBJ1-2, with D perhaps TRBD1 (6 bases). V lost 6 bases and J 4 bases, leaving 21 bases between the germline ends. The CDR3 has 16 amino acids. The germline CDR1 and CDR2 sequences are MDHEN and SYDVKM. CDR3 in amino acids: CASSLKPGGFGYGYTF. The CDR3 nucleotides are TGTGCCAGCAGCCTCAAACCGGGGGGCTTCGGCTATGGCTACACCTTC.

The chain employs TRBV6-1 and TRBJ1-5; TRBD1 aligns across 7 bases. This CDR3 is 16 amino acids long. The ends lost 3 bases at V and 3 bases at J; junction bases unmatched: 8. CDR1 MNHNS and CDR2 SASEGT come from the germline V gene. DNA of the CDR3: TGTGCCAGCAGTGACCGCTTAGGGGGCCTCAATCAGCCCCAGCATTTT. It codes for CASSDRLGGLNQPQHF.

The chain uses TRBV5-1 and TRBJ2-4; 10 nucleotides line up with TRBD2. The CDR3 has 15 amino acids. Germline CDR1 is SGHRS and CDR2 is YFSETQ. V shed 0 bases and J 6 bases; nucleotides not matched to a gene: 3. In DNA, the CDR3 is TGCGCCAGCAGCTTGGCAGCGGGGGGGCGAAACATTCAGTACTTC. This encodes CASSLAAGGRNIQYF.